This T cell receptor (beta chain) was found in a study of T cell repertoires in cytomegalovirus infection. TCRdb analysed the reads with MiXCR anew, one entry per CDR3 protein. The table lists some 560,000 distinct CDR3 sequences, around 40% of them singletons, with about 46% in the top ten. This clonotype came up a few times. Antigen: not known. With 5 bases removed from V and 4 bases from J, the gap between germline ends came to 14 bases. The length of the CDR3 is 14 residues. The clonotype originates from a human donor in good health (CMV status not recorded). Some clones in this sample may be carry-over from other donors' samples. Sequenced here: cultured PBMCs, sampled from culture after CMV antigen stimulation. The chain recombines TRBV12-3 or TRBV12-4 with TRBJ1-2; D possibly corresponds to TRBD1 (5 bases). The CDR3 sequence: CASSLGTAGYGYTF. The CDR3 DNA reads TGTGCCAGCAGTCTCGGGACGGCCGGCTATGGCTACACCTTC.